This TCR beta chain was recorded in a study of identical twins. Study-level findings and limits: Possibly, invariant MAIT and iNKT cells partly confounded zero-insertion analyses.

A word on this clonotype: Its antigen is still unknown.

TCRdb re-analysed the 5' RACE reads in MiXCR, keeping a single row per CDR3 protein. The table includes some 790,000 distinct CDR3 sequences, roughly 18% detected once. V was pared by 9 bases and J by 10 bases, with 19 bases between. The CDR3 totals 13 residues. CDR1 and CDR2 from the germline V gene are MNHNY and SVGAGI (reference sequence). The data were also submitted as part of a second study, on T cells expressing NK-cell markers. That source adds: The study found these clonotypes also leading the CD3+CD56-NKG2C+ fraction in a few donors.

The sequencing sample was made of PBMCs. The TCR was taken from a woman aged 18-30 years in good health. The V and J genes are TRBV6-6 and TRBJ2-1, with a weak D call TRBD2 (6 bases). In DNA form, the CDR3 reads TGTGCCAGTTCCCCCCCCGGGAGCGGAGAGCAGTTCTTC. It specifies CASSPPGSGEQFF.